This TCR beta chain was documented in a study of shared clonotypes between healthy human individuals. Study overall: Three CD4 naive, three CD4 memory, two CD8 naive and one CD8 memory plate were used per donor. Study results and caveats: When compared with the clonotypes that were shared by all four sorted-subset donors, the non-shared clonotypes turned out to have lower generation probabilities. Shared across a few donors were roughly 5.3% of the naive CD4 clonotypes.

Assay used: immunoSEQ multiplex PCR; TCRdb lists only in-frame clones, some missing. Of 600,000 to 750,000 clones listed, less than 95% are singletons. This clone was detected only once. The target antigen is unknown. CDR3 length equals 14 residues. Germline values: CDR1 MNHEY, CDR2 SMNVEV (reference sequence). V was clipped by 8 bases and J by 7 bases; unmatched bases: 14. The sample consisted of memory CD8+ T cells from PBMCs. Subset in this sample: CD45RO+ cells pooled with CCR7-negative TemRA cells. The clonotype originates from a man between 18 and 35 years old in good health. Some clones in this sample may be carry-over from other donors' samples. The chain couples TRBV27 to TRBJ2-7; the match to TRBD1 covers 7 bases. For the CDR3, the DNA is TGTGCCAGCGGCTTCGGAGAGGGGGCGAGGGAGCAGTACTTC. Its protein is CASGFGEGAREQYF.